What follows are 32 T cell receptor beta chains derived from one specimen sequenced in a study of vaccination effects on CD4 cells after COVID-19. No antigen is known for these receptors. The ViraFEST assay expanded antigen-specific CD4+ T cells with viral peptide pools before sequencing. CD4+ T cell isolation took place after about 11 days of culture. The person was diagnosed with PCR-confirmed SARS-CoV-2 infection between March and December 2020. The repertoire was sequenced with immunoSEQ multiplex PCR; TCRdb's copy has only in-frame clones and lacks some. This sample has tens of thousands of clones, with about 77% found just once. Sequencing used CD4+ T cells from PBMCs cultured with HIV peptides, obtained before COVID-19 vaccination. Subset reported: HIV-1 Nef peptide pool negative control/reference culture. Source of these receptors: a human donor who had a prior SARS-CoV-2 infection.

The chain uses TRBV18 and TRBJ2-4, with TRBD2 as a possible D gene (5 bases). Germline V lookup: CDR1 KGHSH, CDR2 LQKENI. With 2 bases removed from V and 3 bases from J, the gap between germline ends came to 8 bases. The CDR3 covers 14 residues. In DNA form, the CDR3 reads TGTGCCAGCTCACCAGGAGGTGGCAAAAACATTCAGTACTTC. Protein product: CASSPGGGKNIQYF.

This chain joins TRBV12-3 or TRBV12-4 and TRBJ2-7; D unclear. This CDR3 is 11 amino acids long. Trimming left V 1 base short and J 11 bases short, with 9 bases between. CDR3 DNA: TGTGCCAGCAGTTTAGGAGACCGTGAGTACTTC. It encodes CASSLGDREYF.

The chain couples TRBV6-5 to TRBJ2-1, with TRBD2 matching 11 bases. The CDR3 is 15 amino acids. V lost 6 bases to trimming and J lost 7 bases; unmatched junction nucleotides: 8. CDR1 is MNHEY and CDR2 is SVGAGI in the germline V gene. In DNA form, the CDR3 reads TGTGCCAGCAGCTTAGCGGGAGGGCGTTCGAATGAGCAGTTCTTC. Translated, it gives CASSLAGGRSNEQFF.

The chain carries TRBV5-1 and TRBJ1-1, with D tentatively TRBD1 (5 bases). V was cut by 1 base and J by 5 bases, with 15 bases left in between. The germline gives CDR1 SGHRS, CDR2 YFSETQ. The CDR3 covers 15 residues. CDR3 sequence (DNA): TGCGCCAGCAGCTTGCAGGGAGGTTTGGAGACTGAAGCTTTCTTT. This translates into CASSLQGGLETEAFF.

The chain carries TRBV30 and TRBJ1-5, with D possibly being TRBD1 (5 bases). V lost 0 bases and J lost 9, with 18 bases in between. Germline V gene data show CDR1 as GTSNPN and CDR2 as SVGIG (reference sequence). The CDR3 totals 15 residues. The CDR3 sequence is CAWSVGNGGSGPQHF. CDR3 nucleotides: TGTGCCTGGAGTGTGGGGAATGGGGGATCAGGGCCCCAGCATTTT.

The J gene is TRBJ1-2, the V gene TRBV4-1, with D unresolved. V was trimmed by 1 base and J by 8 bases, leaving 14 bases between them. The CDR3 extends over 14 amino acids. In germline, CDR1 is MGHRA, CDR2 YSYEKL. The CDR3 coding sequence is TGCGCCAGCAGCCAAGCGCAGAGGACGGGCGGCTACACCTTC. It yields the protein CASSQAQRTGGYTF.

V usage is TRBV7-8 and J usage is TRBJ2-7; the match to TRBD2 covers 12 bases. This CDR3 region has 16 residues. With V trimmed by 5 bases and J by 1 base, 6 bases remained unmatched. Germline-derived CDR1 and CDR2 are SGHVS and FQNEAQ. The CDR3 sequence: CASSRGTSGYSYEQYF. The CDR3 bases are TGTGCCAGCAGCCGAGGGACTAGCGGGTATTCCTACGAGCAGTACTTC.

The chain recombines TRBV6-2 or TRBV6-3 with TRBJ2-5; D is unresolved. The germline gives CDR1 MNHEY, CDR2 SVGEGT. The CDR3 is made up of 14 amino acids. V gave up 6 bases and J gave up 6 bases, with 17 bases separating them. Here the CDR3 reads CASSHQSAVQTQYF. The DNA for the CDR3 is TGTGCCAGCAGCCACCAGAGTGCGGTCCAGACCCAGTACTTC.

This clone was seen more than once but under ten times. The chain is built from TRBV7-3 and TRBJ2-1; 10 bases are shared with TRBD1. The J segment lost 4 bases and the V segment lost 5 bases, leaving 5 bases of the junction unmatched. The length of the CDR3 is 15 residues. The germline CDR1 and CDR2 sequences are SGHTA and FQGTGA. CDR3 residues: CASSLAGQGYNEQFF. The CDR3 nucleotides read TGTGCCAGCAGCCTCGCGGGACAGGGGTACAATGAGCAGTTCTTC.

The V gene is TRBV3-1 (or the pseudogene TRBV3-2), the J gene TRBJ2-2, with unresolved D. This CDR3 has 13 amino acids. V was trimmed by 3 bases and J by 6 bases, leaving 8 bases between them. Germline assignment: CDR1 LGHDT and CDR2 YNNKEL (reference sequence). DNA for the CDR3: TGTGCCAGCAGCCAGAGAGGCGCCGGGGAGCTGTTTTTT. This encodes CASSQRGAGELFF.

V and J are TRBV5-1 and TRBJ2-2, with 11 bases that match TRBD1. CDR3 size: 16 residues. V was clipped by 6 bases and J by 3 bases; unmatched bases: 7. Germline V gene sequence: CDR1 SGHRS, CDR2 YFSETQ. The CDR3 protein is CASNHLGQGDTGELFF. The CDR3 DNA follows: TGCGCCAGCAACCACCTGGGACAGGGGGACACCGGGGAGCTGTTTTTT.

This clone is a singleton in its sample. The CDR3 DNA reads TGCAGCGCTGGGGACAGATACACTGAAGCTTTCTTT. Its translation: CSAGDRYTEAFF. The rearrangement joins TRBV29-1 to TRBJ1-1; 7 bases are a match to TRBD1. This CDR3 contains 12 residues. Looked up from germline, CDR1 is SQVTM and CDR2 is ANQGSEA. V dropped 7 bases and J dropped 3; count of bases not matched to a gene: 5.

The J gene is TRBJ2-6, the V gene TRBV4-3; no firm D call. The CDR3 loop spans 13 amino acids. The V gene lost 4 bases and the J gene lost 1 base, with 2 bases spanning the gap. Looked up from germline, CDR1 is LGHNA and CDR2 is YSLEER. The CDR3 sequence is CASSRSGANVLTF. The CDR3 DNA reads TGCGCCAGCAGCCGGTCTGGGGCCAACGTCCTGACTTTC.

A few counts support this clone. This chain joins TRBV5-6 and TRBJ2-7, with TRBD1 as a possible D gene (6 bases). Germline CDR1 and CDR2: SGHDT and YYEEEE. This CDR3 has 14 amino acids. V lost 1 base to trimming and J lost 5 bases, with 13 bases between them. The CDR3 spells CASSLYTGLNEQYF. As DNA, the CDR3 is TGTGCCAGCAGCTTGTACACAGGGCTTAACGAGCAGTACTTC.

This sequence joins TRBV2 and TRBJ1-1; D is unclear. Germline V CDR1 and CDR2: SNHLY, FYNNEI. The V end was cut by 3 bases, the J end by 0 bases, with 5 bases between. There are 13 residues in the CDR3. The CDR3 DNA reads as TGTGCCAGCAGTGACTGGGTGAACACTGAAGCTTTCTTT. It encodes CASSDWVNTEAFF.

The chain has TRBV12-3 or TRBV12-4 and TRBJ2-5; D perhaps matches TRBD2 (7 bases). V lost 5 bases and J lost 5, with 12 bases in between. The CDR3 length is 13 residues. CDR3 DNA: TGTGCCAGCAGTCCCGGGGGGCGGGAGACCCAGTACTTC. Translation: CASSPGGRETQYF.

The V gene is TRBV4-1, the J gene TRBJ1-1; 9 bases align to TRBD1. With V trimmed by 4 bases and J by 4 bases, 7 bases remained unmatched. The length of the CDR3 is 15 residues. Germline lookup yields CDR1 MGHRA and CDR2 YSYEKL. This CDR3 is CASSLTGTGITEAFF. The CDR3, as DNA: TGCGCCAGCAGCCTTACCGGGACAGGGATCACTGAAGCTTTCTTT.

This clone was detected only a few times. The rearrangement uses TRBV5-1 and TRBJ2-1; TRBD2 matches at 11 bases. The trim removed 4 bases at V and 3 bases at J, leaving 3 bases unmatched. The CDR3 extends over 15 amino acids. The germline CDR1 and CDR2 sequences are SGHRS and YFSETQ. The CDR3 coding sequence is TGCGCCAGCAGCGAGACTAGCGGGAACTACAATGAGCAGTTCTTC. Translating it yields CASSETSGNYNEQFF.

J is TRBJ2-2 and V is TRBV19, with a tentative D call TRBD1 (5 bases). The CDR3 contains 15 residues. Trimming shortened V by 4 bases and J by 2 bases, and 11 bases separated the two germline ends. The germline V gene has CDR1 LNHDA and CDR2 SQIVND (reference sequence). The CDR3 DNA reads as TGTGCCAGTAGTACTCAGGGTAGAAACACCGGGGAGCTGTTTTTT. Translation gives CASSTQGRNTGELFF.

V gene TRBV7-2 combines with J gene TRBJ2-1; 14 bases fit TRBD2. This CDR3 has 17 amino acids. V shed 5 bases, J shed 6 bases, and the junction held 9 bases outside the gene matches. CDR1 SGHTA and CDR2 FQGNSA come from the germline V gene. The CDR3 loop is CASSTRGLAGEFNEQFF. CDR3 sequence (DNA): TGTGCCAGCAGCACTCGGGGACTAGCGGGGGAATTCAATGAGCAGTTCTTC. The full variable domain, rest sourced from reference TRBV7-2 and TRBJ2-1, is GAGVSQSPSNKVTEKGKDVELRCDPISGHTALYWYRQSLGQGLEFLIYFQGNSAPDKSGLPSDRFSAERTGGSVSTLTIQRTQQEDSAVYLCASSTRGLAGEFNEQFFGPGTRLTVL.

The rearrangement joins TRBV6-2 or TRBV6-3 to TRBJ2-7; 11 nucleotides align to TRBD2. The germline V gene encodes CDR1 MNHEY and CDR2 SVGEGT. J lost 6 bases, V lost 6 bases, and 22 bases had no gene match. This CDR3 is built from 19 residues. CDR3 in DNA: TGTGCCAGCAGCAAGACAAATAGCGGGAGGGCCTCACTATATCCCGAGCAGTACTTC. Its protein is CASSKTNSGRASLYPEQYF.

The V call is TRBV6-5, the J call TRBJ1-1; no definite D call. The CDR3 runs 13 residues. The V end lost 1 base, the J end lost 8 bases, and 11 bases lay between the germline ends. Germline CDR1 is MNHEY and CDR2 is SVGAGI. Written as DNA, the CDR3 is TGTGCCAGCAGTTACTTGGGAGAAAGCGAAGCTTTCTTT. It is translated as CASSYLGESEAFF.

By share of the sample, this clone is medium-sized (0.01 to 0.1%). This rearrangement joins TRBV19 to TRBJ2-3; 10 nucleotides agree with TRBD2. V shed 5 bases, J shed 4 bases, and the junction held 6 bases outside the gene matches. The CDR3 runs 15 residues. Germline CDR1 LNHDA, CDR2 SQIVND (reference sequence). The CDR3 DNA follows: TGTGCCAGTAGTTACCCTAGCGGGAGCTCAGATACGCAGTATTTT. It is translated as CASSYPSGSSDTQYF. Full variable domain (rest looked up from reference TRBV19 and TRBJ2-3): DGGITQSPKYLFRKEGQNVTLSCEQNLNHDAMYWYRQDPGQGLRLIYYSQIVNDFQKGDIAEGYSVSREKKESFPLTVTSAQKNPTAFYLCASSYPSGSSDTQYFGPGTRLTVL.

The chain uses TRBV18 and TRBJ2-7; D is possibly TRBD1 (6 bases). This CDR3 is built from 13 residues. V gave up 8 bases and J gave up 7 bases, with 18 bases separating them. Per germline, CDR1 KGHSH and CDR2 LQKENI. The CDR3 loop is CASKAGTPFEQYF. The DNA for the CDR3 is TGTGCCAGCAAGGCCGGGACACCTTTTGAGCAGTACTTC.

This chain connects TRBV5-4 to TRBJ1-2; unclear D gene. The germline V gene has CDR1 SGHNT and CDR2 YYREEE (reference sequence). The length of the CDR3 is 15 residues. The V gene lost 2 bases and the J gene lost 7 bases, with 18 bases spanning the gap. The CDR3 region has the DNA TGTGCCAGCAGCTTATCACAGACCGATACCCTTGGCTACACCTTC. This sequence encodes CASSLSQTDTLGYTF.

J is TRBJ2-5 and V is TRBV5-4, with 13 bases lining up with TRBD2. Germline V lookup: CDR1 SGHNT, CDR2 YYREEE (reference sequence). V was clipped by 3 bases and J by 2 bases; unmatched bases: 4. This CDR3 comprises 16 residues. The CDR3 nucleotides read TGTGCCAGCAGCTACCGACTAGCGGGGGGACAAGAGACCCAGTACTTC. As protein: CASSYRLAGGQETQYF.

This clone was observed a single time. The rearrangement uses TRBV7-2 and TRBJ2-2, with 14 bases matching TRBD2. The ends lost 5 bases at V and 6 bases at J; junction bases unmatched: 8. Germline CDR1 is SGHTA and CDR2 is FQGNSA. The CDR3 spans 17 residues. Here the CDR3 DNA reads TGTGCCAGCAGCCCCCCGGGACTAGCGGGAGAGGCCGGGGAGCTGTTTTTT. It codes for CASSPPGLAGEAGELFF.

This clone turned up a few times. V is TRBV4-1 and J is TRBJ1-1; 7 nucleotides align to TRBD1. V lost 4 bases and J lost 1; bases outside the gene matches: 9. The CDR3 has 16 amino acids. CDR1 is MGHRA and CDR2 is YSYEKL in the germline V gene. Here the CDR3 reads CASSPWWGQQNTEAFF. The CDR3 coding sequence is TGCGCCAGCAGCCCCTGGTGGGGACAGCAGAACACTGAAGCTTTCTTT.

This clone was detected only a few times. This chain joins TRBV7-3 and TRBJ2-1; no clear D. V lost 2 bases, J lost 5 bases, and 7 bases lay in between. The CDR3 spans 13 residues. The germline gives CDR1 SGHTA, CDR2 FQGTGA. DNA of the CDR3: TGTGCCAGCAGCTTATCAGTAGACAATGAGCAGTTCTTC. Translating it yields CASSLSVDNEQFF. The full variable domain, in which reference TRBV7-3 and TRBJ2-1 provide the parts outside the CDR3, is GAGVSQTPSNKVTEKGKYVELRCDPISGHTALYWYRQSLGQGPEFLIYFQGTGAADDSGLPNDRFFAVRPEGSVSTLKIQRTERGDSAVYLCASSLSVDNEQFFGPGTRLTVL.

This chain connects TRBV5-1 to TRBJ2-7, with a tentative D call TRBD2 (6 bases). Trimming cost V 3 bases and J 2 bases, with 15 bases left between them. This CDR3 has 15 amino acids. The germline CDR1 and CDR2 sequences are SGHRS and YFSETQ. As DNA, the CDR3 is TGCGCCAGCAGCTGGGAGGATCATTCGCCCTACGAGCAGTACTTC. Its translation is CASSWEDHSPYEQYF.

With respect to this clone: The same CDR3 arises from other DNA sequences in this sample as well. V gene TRBV5-1 combines with J gene TRBJ1-1, with TRBD1 matching 8 bases. The CDR3 has 13 amino acids. The germline gives CDR1 SGHRS, CDR2 YFSETQ. The V segment lost 2 bases and the J segment 3 bases; nucleotides outside the gene matches: 0. The CDR3 sequence: CASSLQGDTEAFF. CDR3 bases: TGCGCCAGCAGCTTACAGGGGGACACTGAAGCTTTCTTT.

The genes are TRBV10-3 and TRBJ2-3, with 7 nucleotides matching TRBD1. This CDR3 is built from 14 residues. J was trimmed by 1 base and V by 7 bases; bases with no gene match: 5. Germline CDR1 is ENHRY and CDR2 is SYGVKD. CDR3 sequence (DNA): TGTGCCATCAAAGGGACAGCCGGCACAGATACGCAGTATTTT. It encodes CAIKGTAGTDTQYF.